Below, 21 T cell receptor beta chains from the same sample are listed, as sequenced in a study of T cell repertoires in cytomegalovirus infection. TCRdb reanalysed the reads using MiXCR and keeps one entry per CDR3 protein. The sample lists roughly 500,000 distinct CDR3 sequences; 11% were seen once. The specimen was PBMCs. Source of these receptors: a human donor in good health (CMV status not recorded). Some clones in this sample may be carry-over from other donors' samples.

There are many counts of this clonotype. The rearrangement uses TRBV28 and TRBJ1-1; D not certain. The germline V gene encodes CDR1 MDHEN and CDR2 SYDVKM. The CDR3 loop spans 14 amino acids. V lost 0 bases and J lost 1, with 6 bases in between. The CDR3 DNA reads as TGTGCCAGCAGTTTATGGGCAGGGAACACTGAAGCTTTCTTT. Residues: CASSLWAGNTEAFF.

This chain joins TRBV7-9 and TRBJ2-1; 11 bases align to TRBD2. J was trimmed by 5 bases and V by 3 bases; bases with no gene match: 9. The CDR3 runs 17 residues. From germline, CDR1 is SEHNR and CDR2 FQNEAQ (reference sequence). For the CDR3, the DNA is TGTGCCAGCAGCTTGGACCCGGGACTAGCGGCTGACAATGAGCAGTTCTTC. Its translation is CASSLDPGLAADNEQFF.

This clonotype was observed a few times. The chain joins TRBV14 to TRBJ2-3; D may be TRBD2 (6 bases). Germline-derived CDR1 and CDR2 are SGHDN and FVKESK. Trimming stripped 1 base from V and 7 bases from J, with 9 bases between. The CDR3 spans 13 residues. In DNA, the CDR3 is TGTGCCAGCAGCCAAGCGGGGGAGAATACGCAGTATTTT. It translates to CASSQAGENTQYF.

The chain uses TRBV3-1 and TRBJ2-1, with 7 bases aligning to TRBD2. J was trimmed by 7 bases and V by 4 bases; bases with no gene match: 13. Germline CDR1 and CDR2: LGHDT and YNNKEL (reference sequence). The CDR3 totals 16 residues. The CDR3: CASSLGAGLVGNEQFF. Written as DNA, the CDR3 is TGTGCCAGCAGCCTGGGAGCGGGGCTGGTGGGGAATGAGCAGTTCTTC.

This clonotype was detected many times. The V gene is TRBV11-2, the J gene TRBJ1-1; the D is unclear. Germline CDR1 is SGHAT and CDR2 is FQNNGV. The V gene lost 1 base and the J gene lost 1 base, with 10 bases spanning the gap. The CDR3 length is 15 residues. DNA of the CDR3: TGTGCCAGCAGCTTAGCCCTCGGCGGGAACACTGAAGCTTTCTTT. Amino acid sequence: CASSLALGGNTEAFF.

This clonotype was seen ten or more times. This sequence joins TRBV19 and TRBJ2-1; 7 bases are a match to TRBD2. V dropped 6 bases and J dropped 5; count of bases not matched to a gene: 7. This CDR3 comprises 14 residues. The germline V gene encodes CDR1 LNHDA and CDR2 SQIVND (reference sequence). This CDR3 is CASSPSGGNNEQFF. The CDR3 DNA sequence: TGTGCCAGTAGCCCTAGCGGAGGGAACAATGAGCAGTTCTTC.

This clonotype was detected ten times or more. The chain links TRBV20-1 to TRBJ2-1, with TRBD2 matching over 14 bases. The CDR3 is made up of 17 amino acids. V lost 1 base, J lost 6 bases, and 8 bases stayed unmatched. Germline V gene sequence: CDR1 DFQATT, CDR2 SNEGSKA (reference sequence). This CDR3 is CSARAGTSGGTFNEQFF. The CDR3 bases are TGCAGTGCTAGAGCCGGGACTAGCGGGGGCACCTTCAATGAGCAGTTCTTC.

The V gene is TRBV5-1, the J gene TRBJ2-7; TRBD2 might be the D (6 bases). Germline values: CDR1 SGHRS, CDR2 YFSETQ. The CDR3 sequence is 15 residues long. The germline V and J ends were trimmed by 4 bases and 3 bases, with 17 bases remaining between them. CDR3: CASSRSTGGVYEQYF. The CDR3 DNA reads TGCGCCAGCAGCAGGTCGACTGGCGGGGTCTACGAGCAGTACTTC.

This clonotype came up a few times. The gene calls are TRBV12-3 or TRBV12-4 and TRBJ1-2; D uncertain. Trimming took 2 bases from V and 4 from J, leaving 11 bases between them. The length of the CDR3 is 14 residues. DNA of the CDR3: TGTGCCAGCAGTTTATACAGTTCGCTCTATGGCTACACCTTC. It translates to CASSLYSSLYGYTF.

In its sample, this clonotype was seen many times. The V call is TRBV12-3 or TRBV12-4, the J call TRBJ2-7; tentatively, D is TRBD1 (6 bases). The CDR3 contains 12 residues. Trimming shortened V by 4 bases and J by 2 bases, and 6 bases separated the two germline ends. This CDR3 is CASSWDTYEQYF. The DNA for the CDR3 is TGTGCCAGCAGTTGGGACACCTACGAGCAGTACTTC.

This clonotype was counted at least ten times. CDR3 DNA sequence: TGTGCCAGCAGTTCCCAGACGGGACACCTCCTCGTGCAGTACTTC. Protein sequence: CASSSQTGHLLVQYF. V and J are TRBV27 and TRBJ2-7, with TRBD1 as a possible D gene (6 bases). Per germline, CDR1 MNHEY and CDR2 SMNVEV (reference sequence). V was shortened by 4 bases and J by 9 bases, with 22 bases between the two germline ends. The CDR3 is made up of 15 amino acids.

This clonotype was counted at least ten times. The chain employs TRBV7-2 and TRBJ2-7; perhaps TRBD1 as D (6 bases). Trimming stripped 5 bases from V and 7 bases from J, with 12 bases between. Germline V gene data show CDR1 as SGHTA and CDR2 as FQGNSA. CDR3 length: 12 amino acids. DNA for the CDR3: TGTGCCAGCAGCGCACAGGGTTTTGAGCAGTACTTC. As protein: CASSAQGFEQYF.

The rearrangement uses TRBV20-1 and TRBJ1-2, with D perhaps matching TRBD1 (6 bases). V was shortened by 0 bases and J by 3 bases, with 11 bases between the two germline ends. Germline lookup yields CDR1 DFQATT and CDR2 SNEGSKA (reference sequence). The CDR3 loop spans 14 amino acids. The CDR3 DNA reads as TGCAGTGCTAGAGATCCGGGGGCCTACTATGGCTACACCTTC. Residues: CSARDPGAYYGYTF.

Many counts were recorded for this clonotype. The chain couples TRBV4-1 to TRBJ2-1; D possibly corresponds to TRBD2 (5 bases). Per germline, CDR1 MGHRA and CDR2 YSYEKL. This CDR3 has 16 amino acids. V shed 0 bases and J shed 2 bases, with 11 bases lying between them. The CDR3, as DNA: TGCGCCAGCAGCCAAGATAAAAGCGGAGCCTACAATGAGCAGTTCTTC. Translated, it gives CASSQDKSGAYNEQFF.

This clonotype was seen repeatedly, ten times or more. The chain combines TRBV6-1 with TRBJ2-7, with D possibly matching TRBD2 (5 bases). V was shortened by 7 bases and J by 5 bases, with 12 bases between the two germline ends. The CDR3 runs 12 residues. Looked up from germline, CDR1 is MNHNS and CDR2 is SASEGT. CDR3 amino acids: CASTGETDEQYF. CDR3 nucleotides: TGTGCCAGCACTGGGGAGACTGACGAGCAGTACTTC.

This clonotype was counted many times. The chain uses TRBV10-3 and TRBJ1-2; the D is unclear. CDR3 length: 11 residues. Germline CDR1 ENHRY, CDR2 SYGVKD. Deletions cut 8 bases from V and 2 bases from J, with 6 bases between. CDR3 sequence reads: CAIQGNYGYTF. In DNA, the CDR3 is TGTGCCATCCAAGGCAACTATGGCTACACCTTC.

This clonotype was found once. The genes are TRBV27 and TRBJ2-1; a possible D gene is TRBD2 (5 bases). CDR1 is MNHEY, CDR2 SMNVEV, per germline (reference sequence). Trimming removed 4 bases from V and 7 bases from J, with 17 bases in between. The CDR3 loop spans 15 amino acids. CDR3 coding DNA: TGTGCCAGCAGTTCCTCCCGAGACGGCGGGAATGAGCAGTTCTTC. This gives the protein CASSSSRDGGNEQFF.

This clonotype was seen at least ten times. The chain combines TRBV15 with TRBJ2-5; D is undetermined. In germline, CDR1 is LNHNV, CDR2 YYDKDF (reference sequence). Trimming pared 0 bases from V and 3 bases from J, leaving 8 bases between. There are 14 residues in the CDR3. CDR3 in DNA: TGTGCCACCAGCAGAGATCATGGGGAAGAGACCCAGTACTTC. It codes for CATSRDHGEETQYF.

This clonotype was picked up many times. V and J are TRBV6-5 and TRBJ2-7, with TRBD2 as a possible D gene (6 bases). Per germline, CDR1 MNHEY and CDR2 SVGAGI. The CDR3 is 13 amino acids. The germline V and J ends were trimmed by 6 bases and 5 bases, with 14 bases remaining between them. The CDR3 loop is CASRETGVNEQYF. The CDR3 DNA follows: TGTGCCAGCAGGGAAACGGGGGTAAACGAGCAGTACTTC.

There are many counts of this clonotype. The chain couples TRBV5-1 to TRBJ2-1; TRBD2 agrees at 8 bases. The J segment lost 2 bases and the V segment lost 1 base, leaving 5 bases of the junction unmatched. Looked up from germline, CDR1 is SGHRS and CDR2 is YFSETQ. The CDR3 totals 16 residues. The CDR3 reads CASSLWRAGAYNEQFF. CDR3 DNA sequence: TGCGCCAGCAGCTTGTGGCGAGCGGGGGCCTACAATGAGCAGTTCTTC.

This clonotype was seen at least ten times. This chain links TRBV20-1 with TRBJ2-5; D is uncertain. The CDR3 runs to 12 residues. Germline V gene sequence: CDR1 DFQATT, CDR2 SNEGSKA (reference sequence). V lost 1 base to trimming and J lost 4 bases, with 7 bases between them. The CDR3 loop reads CSARVGGETQYF. The CDR3 nucleotides are TGCAGTGCTAGAGTAGGTGGAGAGACCCAGTACTTC.